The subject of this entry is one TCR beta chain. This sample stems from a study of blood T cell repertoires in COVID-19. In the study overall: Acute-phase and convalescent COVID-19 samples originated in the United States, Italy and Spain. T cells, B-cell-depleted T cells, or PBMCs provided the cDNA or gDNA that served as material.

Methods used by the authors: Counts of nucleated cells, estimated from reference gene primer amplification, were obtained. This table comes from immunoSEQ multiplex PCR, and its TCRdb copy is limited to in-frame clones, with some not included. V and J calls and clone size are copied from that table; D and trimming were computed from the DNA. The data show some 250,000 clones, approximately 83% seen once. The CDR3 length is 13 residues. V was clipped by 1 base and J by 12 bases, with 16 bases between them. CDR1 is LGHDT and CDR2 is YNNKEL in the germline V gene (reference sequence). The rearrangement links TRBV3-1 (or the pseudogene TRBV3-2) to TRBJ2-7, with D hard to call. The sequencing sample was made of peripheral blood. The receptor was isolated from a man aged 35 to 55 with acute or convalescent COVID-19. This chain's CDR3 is CASSQATGSAWYF. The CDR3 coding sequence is TGTGCCAGCAGCCAAGCTACGGGTTCCGCTTGGTACTTC.